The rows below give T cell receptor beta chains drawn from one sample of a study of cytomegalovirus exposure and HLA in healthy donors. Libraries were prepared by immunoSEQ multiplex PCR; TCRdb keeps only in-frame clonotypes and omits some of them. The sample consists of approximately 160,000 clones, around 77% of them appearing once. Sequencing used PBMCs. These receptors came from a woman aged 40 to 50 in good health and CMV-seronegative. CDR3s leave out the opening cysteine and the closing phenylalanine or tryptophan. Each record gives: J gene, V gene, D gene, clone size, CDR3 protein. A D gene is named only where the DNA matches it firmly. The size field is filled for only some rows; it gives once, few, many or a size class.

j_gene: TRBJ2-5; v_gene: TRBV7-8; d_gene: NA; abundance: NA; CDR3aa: ASSVLHPTQY
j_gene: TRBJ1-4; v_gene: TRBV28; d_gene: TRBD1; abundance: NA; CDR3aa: ASSNRGLNEKLF
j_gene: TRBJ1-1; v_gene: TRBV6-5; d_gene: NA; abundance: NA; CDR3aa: ASSSPPGRGTEAF
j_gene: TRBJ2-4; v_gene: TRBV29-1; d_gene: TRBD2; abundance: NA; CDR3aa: SAARTSGENIQY
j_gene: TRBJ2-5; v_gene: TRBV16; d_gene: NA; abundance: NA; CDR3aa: ASSQSVTNALQETQY
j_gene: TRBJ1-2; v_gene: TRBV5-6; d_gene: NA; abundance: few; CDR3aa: ASTVQGPANYGYT
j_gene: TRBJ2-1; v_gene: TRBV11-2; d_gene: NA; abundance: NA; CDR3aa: ASSLDGVAYGPYNEQF
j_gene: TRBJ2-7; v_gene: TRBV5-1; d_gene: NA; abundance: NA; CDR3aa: ASSFGGMSSYEQY
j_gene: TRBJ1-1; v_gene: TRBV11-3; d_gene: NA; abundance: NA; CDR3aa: ASSLQGSTEAF
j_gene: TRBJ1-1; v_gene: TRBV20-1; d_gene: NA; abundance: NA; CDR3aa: SAREVTEAF
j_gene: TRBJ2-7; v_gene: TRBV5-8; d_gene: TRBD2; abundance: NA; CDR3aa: ASSFLLGLANPYEQY
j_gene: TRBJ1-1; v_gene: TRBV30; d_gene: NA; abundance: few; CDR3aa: AWTHRAEAF
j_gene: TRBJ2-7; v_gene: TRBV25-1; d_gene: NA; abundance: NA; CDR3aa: AVQEGDTIHEQY
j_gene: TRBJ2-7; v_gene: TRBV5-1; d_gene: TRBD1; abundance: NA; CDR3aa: ASSFRQGGYEQY
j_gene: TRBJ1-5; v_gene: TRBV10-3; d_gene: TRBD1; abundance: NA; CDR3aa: ATRETTGESQPQH